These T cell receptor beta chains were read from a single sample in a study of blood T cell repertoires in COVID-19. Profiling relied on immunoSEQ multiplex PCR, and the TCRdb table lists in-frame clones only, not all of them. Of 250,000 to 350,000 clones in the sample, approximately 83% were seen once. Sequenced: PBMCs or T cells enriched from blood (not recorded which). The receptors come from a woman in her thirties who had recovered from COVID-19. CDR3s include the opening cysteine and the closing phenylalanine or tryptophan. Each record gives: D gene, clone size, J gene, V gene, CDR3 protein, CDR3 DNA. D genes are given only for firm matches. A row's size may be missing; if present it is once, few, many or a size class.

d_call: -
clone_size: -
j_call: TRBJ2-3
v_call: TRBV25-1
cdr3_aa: CASSDPVAKLNTQYF
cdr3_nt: TGTGCCAGCAGCGACCCGGTAGCGAAACTCAATACGCAGTATTTT

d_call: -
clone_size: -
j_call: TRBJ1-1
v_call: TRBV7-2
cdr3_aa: CASSLDRRTEAFF
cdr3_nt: TGTGCCAGCAGCTTAGACCGGAGAACTGAAGCTTTCTTT

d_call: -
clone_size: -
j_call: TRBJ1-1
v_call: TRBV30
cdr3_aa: CAWSRDTTEAFF
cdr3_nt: TGTGCCTGGAGCCGGGACACCACTGAAGCTTTCTTT

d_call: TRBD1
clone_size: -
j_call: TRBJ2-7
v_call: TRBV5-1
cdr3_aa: CASHRGQGAFEQYF
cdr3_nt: TGCGCCAGCCACAGGGGACAGGGGGCATTCGAGCAGTACTTC

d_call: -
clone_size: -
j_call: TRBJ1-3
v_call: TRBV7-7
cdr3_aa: CASSSSTGLGNTIYF
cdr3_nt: TGTGCCAGCAGCTCATCTACAGGTCTTGGAAACACCATATATTTT

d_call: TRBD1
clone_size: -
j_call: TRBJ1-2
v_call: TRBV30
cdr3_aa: CALTGTGFGGYTF
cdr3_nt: TGTGCCCTAACCGGGACAGGTTTTGGTGGCTACACCTTC

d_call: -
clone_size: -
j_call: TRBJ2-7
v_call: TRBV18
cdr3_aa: CASQSYVDSYEQYF
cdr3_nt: TGTGCCAGCCAGTCGTACGTTGACTCCTACGAGCAGTACTTC

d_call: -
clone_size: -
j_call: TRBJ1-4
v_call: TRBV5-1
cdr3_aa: CASSESASVTNEKLFF
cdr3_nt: TGCGCCAGCAGCGAGTCCGCCTCCGTAACTAATGAAAAACTGTTTTTT

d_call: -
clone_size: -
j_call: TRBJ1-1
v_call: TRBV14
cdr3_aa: CASTSSTASSTEAFF
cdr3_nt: TGTGCCAGCACTTCGTCGACAGCTAGTTCCACTGAAGCTTTCTTT

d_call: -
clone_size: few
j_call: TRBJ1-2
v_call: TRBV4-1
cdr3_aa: CASSQVRTANYGYTF
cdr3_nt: TGCGCCAGCAGCCAAGTTCGGACAGCCAACTATGGCTACACCTTC